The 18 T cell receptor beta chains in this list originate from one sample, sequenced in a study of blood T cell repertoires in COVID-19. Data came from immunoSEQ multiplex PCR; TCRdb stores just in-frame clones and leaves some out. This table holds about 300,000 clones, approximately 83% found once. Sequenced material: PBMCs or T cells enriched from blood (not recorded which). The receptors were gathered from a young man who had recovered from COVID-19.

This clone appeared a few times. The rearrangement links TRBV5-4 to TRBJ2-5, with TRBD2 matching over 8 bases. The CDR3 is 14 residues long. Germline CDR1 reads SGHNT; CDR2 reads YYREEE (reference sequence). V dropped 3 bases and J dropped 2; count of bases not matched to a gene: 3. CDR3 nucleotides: TGTGCCAGCAGCTGGGGACTAGAACAAGAGACCCAGTACTTC. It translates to CASSWGLEQETQYF.

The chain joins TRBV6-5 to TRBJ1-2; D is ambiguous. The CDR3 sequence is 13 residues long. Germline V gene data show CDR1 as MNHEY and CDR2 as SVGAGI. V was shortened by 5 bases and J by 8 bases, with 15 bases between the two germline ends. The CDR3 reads CASSRPKEEGYTF. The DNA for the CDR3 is TGTGCCAGCAGTAGGCCCAAGGAGGAGGGCTACACCTTC.

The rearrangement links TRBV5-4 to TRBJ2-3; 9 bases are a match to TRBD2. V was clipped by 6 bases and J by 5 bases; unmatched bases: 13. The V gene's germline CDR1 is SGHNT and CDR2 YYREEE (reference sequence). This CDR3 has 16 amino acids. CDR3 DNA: TGTGCCAGCAACGGCGGGGGGGGGTCTTACGGAGATACGCAGTATTTT. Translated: CASNGGGGSYGDTQYF.

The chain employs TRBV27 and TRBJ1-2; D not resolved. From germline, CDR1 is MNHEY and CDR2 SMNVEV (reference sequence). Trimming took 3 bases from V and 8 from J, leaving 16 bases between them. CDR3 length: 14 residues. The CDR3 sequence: CASSFALRAGGYTF. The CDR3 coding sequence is TGTGCCAGCAGTTTCGCTCTTAGGGCGGGCGGCTACACCTTC.

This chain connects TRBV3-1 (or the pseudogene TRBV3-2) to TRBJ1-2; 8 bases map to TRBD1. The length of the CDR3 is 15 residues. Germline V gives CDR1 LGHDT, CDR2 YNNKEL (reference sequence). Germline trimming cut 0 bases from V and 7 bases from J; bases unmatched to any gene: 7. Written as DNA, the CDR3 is TGTGCCAGCAGCCAAGATCTCGGAACAGGGGGTGGCTACACCTTC. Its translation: CASSQDLGTGGGYTF.

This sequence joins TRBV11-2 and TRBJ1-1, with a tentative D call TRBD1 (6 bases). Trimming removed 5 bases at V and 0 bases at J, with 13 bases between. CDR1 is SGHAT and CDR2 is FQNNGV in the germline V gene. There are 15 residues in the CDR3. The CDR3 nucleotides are TGTGCCAGCAGCCCTCGGGGGGGCATGAACACTGAAGCTTTCTTT. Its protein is CASSPRGGMNTEAFF.

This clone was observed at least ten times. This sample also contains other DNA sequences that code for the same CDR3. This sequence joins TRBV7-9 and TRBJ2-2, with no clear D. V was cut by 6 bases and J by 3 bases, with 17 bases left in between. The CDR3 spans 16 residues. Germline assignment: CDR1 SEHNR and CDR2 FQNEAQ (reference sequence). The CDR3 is CASRPPFRVDTGELFF. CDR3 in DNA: TGTGCCAGCAGACCCCCCTTTCGGGTAGACACCGGGGAGCTGTTTTTT. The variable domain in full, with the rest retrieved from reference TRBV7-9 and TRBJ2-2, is DTGVSQNPRHKITKRGQNVTFRCDPISEHNRLYWYRQTLGQGPEFLTYFQNEAQLEKSRLLSDRFSAERPKGSFSTLEIQRTEQGDSAMYLCASRPPFRVDTGELFFGEGSRLTVL.

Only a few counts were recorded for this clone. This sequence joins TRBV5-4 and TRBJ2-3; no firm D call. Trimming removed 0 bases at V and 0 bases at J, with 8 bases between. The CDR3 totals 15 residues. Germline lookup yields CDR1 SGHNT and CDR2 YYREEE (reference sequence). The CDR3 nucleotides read TGTGCCAGCAGCTTGGACACCCTTAGCACAGATACGCAGTATTTT. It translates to CASSLDTLSTDTQYF.

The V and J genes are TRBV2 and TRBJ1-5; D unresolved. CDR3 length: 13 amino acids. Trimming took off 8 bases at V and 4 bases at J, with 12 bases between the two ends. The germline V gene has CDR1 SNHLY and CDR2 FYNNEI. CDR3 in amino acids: CASCVGLNQPQHF. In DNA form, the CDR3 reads TGTGCCAGCTGTGTGGGCCTGAATCAGCCCCAGCATTTT.

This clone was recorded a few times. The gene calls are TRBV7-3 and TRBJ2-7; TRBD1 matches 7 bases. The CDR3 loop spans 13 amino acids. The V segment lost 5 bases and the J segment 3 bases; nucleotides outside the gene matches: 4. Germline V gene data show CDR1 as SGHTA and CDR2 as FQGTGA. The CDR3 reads CASSMDRNYEQYF. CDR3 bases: TGTGCCAGCAGCATGGACAGGAACTACGAGCAGTACTTC.

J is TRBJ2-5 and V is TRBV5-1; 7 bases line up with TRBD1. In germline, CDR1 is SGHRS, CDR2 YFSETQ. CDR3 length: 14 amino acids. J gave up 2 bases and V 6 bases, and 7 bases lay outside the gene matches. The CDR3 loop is CASMTGSRQETQYF. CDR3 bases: TGCGCCAGCATGACAGGGTCGAGGCAAGAGACCCAGTACTTC.

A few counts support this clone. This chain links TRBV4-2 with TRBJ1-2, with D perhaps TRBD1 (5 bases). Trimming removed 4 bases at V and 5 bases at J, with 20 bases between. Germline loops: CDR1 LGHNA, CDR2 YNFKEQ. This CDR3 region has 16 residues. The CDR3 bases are TGTGCCAGCAGCCCGACGCGGGGCAGGGTATTTTATGGCTACACCTTC. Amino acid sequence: CASSPTRGRVFYGYTF.

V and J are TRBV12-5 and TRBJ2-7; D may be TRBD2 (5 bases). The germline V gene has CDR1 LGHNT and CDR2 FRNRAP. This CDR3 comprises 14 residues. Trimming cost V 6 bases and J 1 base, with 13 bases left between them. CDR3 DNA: TGTGCTAGTGGCCCGGGTAGGACTTCCTACGAGCAGTACTTC. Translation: CASGPGRTSYEQYF.

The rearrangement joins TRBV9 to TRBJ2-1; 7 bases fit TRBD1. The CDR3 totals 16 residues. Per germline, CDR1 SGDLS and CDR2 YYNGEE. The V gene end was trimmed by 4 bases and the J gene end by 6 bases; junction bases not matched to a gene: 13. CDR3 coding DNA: TGTGCCAGCAGCCAGAGGGGCAGGGGGATTGGCAATGAGCAGTTCTTC. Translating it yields CASSQRGRGIGNEQFF.

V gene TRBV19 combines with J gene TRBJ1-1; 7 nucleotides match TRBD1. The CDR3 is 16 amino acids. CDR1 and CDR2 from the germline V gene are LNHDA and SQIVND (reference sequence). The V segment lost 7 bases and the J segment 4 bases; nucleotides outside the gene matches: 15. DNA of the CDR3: TGTGCCAGTATTGCCTTCCTGGGGGCAGGGGGCACTGAAGCTTTCTTT. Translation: CASIAFLGAGGTEAFF.

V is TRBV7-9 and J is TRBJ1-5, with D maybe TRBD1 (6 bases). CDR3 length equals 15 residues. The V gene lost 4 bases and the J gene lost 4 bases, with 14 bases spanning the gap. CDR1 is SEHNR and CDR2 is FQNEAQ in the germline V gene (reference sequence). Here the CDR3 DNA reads TGTGCCAGCAGCTCGGCAGGGGCGTTAAATCAGCCCCAGCATTTT. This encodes CASSSAGALNQPQHF.

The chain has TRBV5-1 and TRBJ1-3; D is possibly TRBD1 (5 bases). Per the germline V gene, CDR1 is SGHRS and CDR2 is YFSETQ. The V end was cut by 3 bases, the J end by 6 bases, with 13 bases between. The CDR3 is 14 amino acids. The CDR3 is CASSSGTYPNTIYF. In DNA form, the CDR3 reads TGCGCCAGCAGCTCCGGGACTTACCCAAACACCATATATTTT.

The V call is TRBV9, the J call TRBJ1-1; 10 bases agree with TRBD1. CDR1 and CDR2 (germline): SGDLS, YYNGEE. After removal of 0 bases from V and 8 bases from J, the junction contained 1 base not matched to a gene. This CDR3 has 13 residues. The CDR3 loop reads CASSVEDRGEAFF. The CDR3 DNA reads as TGTGCCAGCAGCGTAGAGGACAGGGGGGAAGCTTTCTTT. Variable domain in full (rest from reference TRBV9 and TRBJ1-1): DSGVTQTPKHLITATGQRVTLRCSPRSGDLSVYWYQQSLDQGLQFLIQYYNGEERAKGNILERFSAQQFPDLHSELNLSSLELGDSALYFCASSVEDRGEAFFGQGTRLTVV.